These 18 T cell receptor beta chains originate from one sample sequenced in a study of cytomegalovirus exposure and HLA in healthy donors. A multiplex PCR was run with 60 Vbeta primers and 13 Jbeta primers. Profiling relied on immunoSEQ multiplex PCR, and the TCRdb table lists in-frame clones only, not all of them. Of 150,000 to 180,000 clones in the sample, approximately 77% were seen once. The sample consisted of PBMCs. These receptor sequences come from a man younger than 35 in good health and CMV-seronegative.

The chain employs TRBV9 and TRBJ2-7; D may be TRBD1 (6 bases). V was trimmed by 3 bases and J by 3 bases, leaving 16 bases between them. Per germline, CDR1 SGDLS and CDR2 YYNGEE. The CDR3 is 15 amino acids. The CDR3 DNA reads TGTGCCAGCAGCGCAGGGGACATTTCTTTCTACGAGCAGTACTTC. This encodes CASSAGDISFYEQYF. Variable domain in full (rest from reference TRBV9 and TRBJ2-7): DSGVTQTPKHLITATGQRVTLRCSPRSGDLSVYWYQQSLDQGLQFLIQYYNGEERAKGNILERFSAQQFPDLHSELNLSSLELGDSALYFCASSAGDISFYEQYFGPGTRLTVT.

This chain uses TRBV7-6 with TRBJ1-4; D possibly corresponds to TRBD1 (6 bases). Deletions cut 5 bases from V and 0 bases from J, with 25 bases between. Germline assignment: CDR1 SGHVS and CDR2 FNYEAQ. The CDR3 length is 20 residues. CDR3: CASSLRPRGPDPSTNEKLFF. The CDR3 DNA is TGTGCCAGCAGCCTACGCCCCAGGGGTCCTGATCCTTCAACTAATGAAAAACTGTTTTTT.

The chain is built from TRBV6-5 and TRBJ2-5; D not certain. The CDR3 covers 14 residues. Trimming took off 2 bases at V and 5 bases at J, with 12 bases between the two ends. Germline V gene sequence: CDR1 MNHEY, CDR2 SVGAGI. The CDR3 sequence is CASSYHQTWETQYF. Here the CDR3 DNA reads TGTGCCAGCAGTTACCACCAGACTTGGGAGACCCAGTACTTC.

This chain joins TRBV11-2 and TRBJ2-7; 7 bases fit TRBD2. The trim removed 5 bases at V and 6 bases at J, leaving 16 bases unmatched. The germline V gene encodes CDR1 SGHAT and CDR2 FQNNGV. The CDR3 spans 16 residues. The CDR3 nucleotides read TGTGCCAGCAGCGCCGGGGCGGGGCGGGAGCACTTCGAGCAGTACTTC. This gives the protein CASSAGAGREHFEQYF. Based on the CDR3 plus reference TRBV11-2 and TRBJ2-7, the full variable domain is EAGVAQSPRYKIIEKRQSVAFWCNPISGHATLYWYQQILGQGPKLLIQFQNNGVVDDSQLPKDRFSAERLKGVDSTLKIQPAKLEDSAVYLCASSAGAGREHFEQYFGPGTRLTVT.

V usage is TRBV5-5 and J usage is TRBJ1-5; tentative D call: TRBD1 (5 bases). Germline assignment: CDR1 SGHKS and CDR2 YYEKEE (reference sequence). V was trimmed by 1 base and J by 0 bases, leaving 11 bases between them. CDR3 length equals 16 residues. CDR3 in amino acids: CASSLIGAYSNQPQHF. In DNA, the CDR3 is TGTGCCAGCAGCTTGATAGGGGCTTATAGCAATCAGCCCCAGCATTTT.

This clone came up once. This CDR3 reads CASSNKGAPHQPQHF. DNA of the CDR3: TGTGCCAGCAGCAATAAGGGGGCGCCTCATCAGCCCCAGCATTTT. The chain combines TRBV5-4 with TRBJ1-5; TRBD1 aligns across 7 bases. The length of the CDR3 is 15 residues. V was clipped by 4 bases and J by 5 bases; unmatched bases: 9. Looked up from germline, CDR1 is SGHNT and CDR2 is YYREEE (reference sequence).

This chain uses TRBV28 with TRBJ2-3; a weak D match, TRBD2 (5 bases). The V end was cut by 6 bases, the J end by 8 bases, with 15 bases between. The CDR3 spans 13 residues. Germline V gene lookup returns CDR1 MDHEN and CDR2 SYDVKM. The CDR3 DNA follows: TGTGCCAGCAGCCCTACGGGCGGAGGTACGCAGTATTTT. Amino acid sequence: CASSPTGGGTQYF. The full variable domain, in which reference TRBV28 and TRBJ2-3 provide the parts outside the CDR3, is DVKVTQSSRYLVKRTGEKVFLECVQDMDHENMFWYRQDPGLGLRLIYFSYDVKMKEKGDIPEGYSVSREKKERFSLILESASTNQTSMYLCASSPTGGGTQYFGPGTRLTVL.

The CDR3 protein is CASSYAGRANYGYTF. CDR3 in DNA: TGTGCCAGCAGCTACGCAGGGAGGGCTAACTATGGCTACACCTTC. V and J are TRBV7-9 and TRBJ1-2; maybe TRBD1 (5 bases). The length of the CDR3 is 15 residues. Germline V lookup: CDR1 SEHNR, CDR2 FQNEAQ (reference sequence). V dropped 4 bases and J dropped 0 bases, with 12 bases sitting between them.

The rearrangement links TRBV6-1 to TRBJ2-5, with 12 bases that match TRBD2. The germline CDR1 and CDR2 sequences are MNHNS and SASEGT. The length of the CDR3 is 15 residues. The V segment lost 6 bases and the J segment 6 bases; nucleotides outside the gene matches: 8. The CDR3 nucleotides are TGTGCCAGCAGCCGTCTAGCGGGAGGGGGGAAGACCCAGTACTTC. Its translation: CASSRLAGGGKTQYF.

The CDR3 sequence is CAISRPERGDQTGELFF. The DNA for the CDR3 is TGTGCCATCAGCCGCCCGGAGCGGGGGGACCAAACCGGGGAGCTGTTTTTT. The rearrangement joins TRBV10-3 to TRBJ2-2; TRBD2 agrees at 9 bases. The CDR3 has 17 residues. Germline V CDR1 and CDR2: ENHRY, SYGVKD. Trimming at V came to 6 bases and at J to 5 bases, leaving 13 bases not matched to a gene.

This chain links TRBV11-3 with TRBJ2-3; tentatively, D is TRBD2 (7 bases). Germline lookup yields CDR1 SGHNT and CDR2 YENEEA. The CDR3 has 17 residues. Trimming removed 3 bases from V and 6 bases from J, with 22 bases in between. The CDR3 reads CASSFSSGRGGGDTQYF. The CDR3 DNA follows: TGTGCCAGCAGCTTCTCCTCCGGCAGGGGAGGGGGGGATACGCAGTATTTT.

This clone has only a few counts. At one end the junction does not follow the germline gene, possibly because of a read error. The chain combines TRBV7-9 with TRBJ2-1, with TRBD2 identical over 10 bases. There are 16 residues in the CDR3. Germline-derived CDR1 and CDR2 are SEHNR and FQNEAQ (reference sequence). The CDR3: CSSSTSGLAGVNEQFF. DNA of the CDR3: TGTTCCAGCAGCACCTCGGGGCTAGCGGGAGTAAATGAGCAGTTCTTC.

This clone was counted only a few times. The rearrangement uses TRBV5-1 and TRBJ2-1, with TRBD2 matching over 9 bases. Germline V gives CDR1 SGHRS, CDR2 YFSETQ. J lost 4 bases, V lost 4 bases, and 12 bases had no gene match. This CDR3 comprises 17 residues. The DNA for the CDR3 is TGCGCCAGCAGCCCAGAGGCCGGGACTAGCAGTTACAATGAGCAGTTCTTC. It translates to CASSPEAGTSSYNEQFF.

The J gene is TRBJ2-7, the V gene TRBV28; no definite D call. The CDR3 consists of 13 residues. Germline V gene sequence: CDR1 MDHEN, CDR2 SYDVKM. V lost 8 bases, J lost 0 bases, and 11 bases lay in between. CDR3 sequence reads: CASGGRGSYEQYF. The CDR3 DNA sequence: TGTGCCAGCGGTGGTAGAGGCTCCTACGAGCAGTACTTC.

The V call is TRBV2, the J call TRBJ1-3; possible D gene TRBD1, 5 bases. The V end lost 10 bases, the J end lost 4 bases, and 17 bases lay between the germline ends. There are 14 residues in the CDR3. Per germline, CDR1 SNHLY and CDR2 FYNNEI. The chain's CDR3 is CATGGEAPGNTIYF. The CDR3 DNA sequence: TGTGCCACCGGAGGGGAGGCCCCAGGAAACACCATATATTTT.

The chain is built from TRBV10-1 and TRBJ2-7; 8 bases align to TRBD2. This CDR3 is built from 14 residues. Germline CDR1 WNHNN, CDR2 SYGVQD (reference sequence). Losses at the gene ends were 4 bases for V and 2 bases for J; bases not matched to a gene: 4. CDR3 loop: CASSVGGRPYEQYF. In DNA form, the CDR3 reads TGCGCCAGCAGTGTTGGCGGGAGGCCCTACGAGCAGTACTTC.

The J gene is TRBJ1-1, the V gene TRBV27; D may be TRBD1 (6 bases). The CDR3 sequence is 18 residues long. CDR1 and CDR2 from the germline V gene are MNHEY and SMNVEV (reference sequence). The V end was cut by 4 bases, the J end by 1 base, with 22 bases between. CDR3 protein: CASSSRGRGMKTNTEAFF. The CDR3 bases are TGTGCCAGCAGTTCCAGAGGCAGGGGAATGAAGACGAACACTGAAGCTTTCTTT.

This clone was counted a few times. This chain links TRBV7-2 with TRBJ1-1; D is uncertain. The CDR3 runs to 14 residues. Between the trimmed V and J ends, which lost 4 bases and 0 bases, there was a span of 9 bases. Looked up from germline, CDR1 is SGHTA and CDR2 is FQGNSA. CDR3 loop: CASSSLGLNTEAFF. In DNA, the CDR3 is TGTGCCAGCAGCTCTCTTGGGCTGAACACTGAAGCTTTCTTT.